This passage covers 2 T cell receptor beta chains from one sample sequenced in a study of blood T cell repertoires in COVID-19. Here immunoSEQ multiplex PCR was the method, and the copy in TCRdb shows in-frame clones only, minus some. Among some 120,000 clones listed, 86% were seen once. Specimen: peripheral blood. The origin of the receptors is a man between 40 and 49 years old with acute or convalescent COVID-19.

The gene calls are TRBV19 and TRBJ1-1; D uncertain. The V gene's germline CDR1 is LNHDA and CDR2 SQIVND (reference sequence). The CDR3 contains 14 residues. V dropped 2 bases and J dropped 1 base, with 8 bases sitting between them. CDR3 bases: TGTGCCAGTAGTATATTTCCTACGAACACTGAAGCTTTCTTT. Translated, it gives CASSIFPTNTEAFF.

The V call is TRBV6-5, the J call TRBJ1-6; the match to TRBD1 covers 8 bases. Per germline, CDR1 MNHEY and CDR2 SVGAGI. This CDR3 is 15 amino acids long. Trimming cost V 6 bases and J 9 bases; bases outside gene matches: 10. The CDR3 bases are TGTGCCAGCAGCACCCAGACAGGGGAAGGTTCACCCCTCCACTTT. This encodes CASSTQTGEGSPLHF.